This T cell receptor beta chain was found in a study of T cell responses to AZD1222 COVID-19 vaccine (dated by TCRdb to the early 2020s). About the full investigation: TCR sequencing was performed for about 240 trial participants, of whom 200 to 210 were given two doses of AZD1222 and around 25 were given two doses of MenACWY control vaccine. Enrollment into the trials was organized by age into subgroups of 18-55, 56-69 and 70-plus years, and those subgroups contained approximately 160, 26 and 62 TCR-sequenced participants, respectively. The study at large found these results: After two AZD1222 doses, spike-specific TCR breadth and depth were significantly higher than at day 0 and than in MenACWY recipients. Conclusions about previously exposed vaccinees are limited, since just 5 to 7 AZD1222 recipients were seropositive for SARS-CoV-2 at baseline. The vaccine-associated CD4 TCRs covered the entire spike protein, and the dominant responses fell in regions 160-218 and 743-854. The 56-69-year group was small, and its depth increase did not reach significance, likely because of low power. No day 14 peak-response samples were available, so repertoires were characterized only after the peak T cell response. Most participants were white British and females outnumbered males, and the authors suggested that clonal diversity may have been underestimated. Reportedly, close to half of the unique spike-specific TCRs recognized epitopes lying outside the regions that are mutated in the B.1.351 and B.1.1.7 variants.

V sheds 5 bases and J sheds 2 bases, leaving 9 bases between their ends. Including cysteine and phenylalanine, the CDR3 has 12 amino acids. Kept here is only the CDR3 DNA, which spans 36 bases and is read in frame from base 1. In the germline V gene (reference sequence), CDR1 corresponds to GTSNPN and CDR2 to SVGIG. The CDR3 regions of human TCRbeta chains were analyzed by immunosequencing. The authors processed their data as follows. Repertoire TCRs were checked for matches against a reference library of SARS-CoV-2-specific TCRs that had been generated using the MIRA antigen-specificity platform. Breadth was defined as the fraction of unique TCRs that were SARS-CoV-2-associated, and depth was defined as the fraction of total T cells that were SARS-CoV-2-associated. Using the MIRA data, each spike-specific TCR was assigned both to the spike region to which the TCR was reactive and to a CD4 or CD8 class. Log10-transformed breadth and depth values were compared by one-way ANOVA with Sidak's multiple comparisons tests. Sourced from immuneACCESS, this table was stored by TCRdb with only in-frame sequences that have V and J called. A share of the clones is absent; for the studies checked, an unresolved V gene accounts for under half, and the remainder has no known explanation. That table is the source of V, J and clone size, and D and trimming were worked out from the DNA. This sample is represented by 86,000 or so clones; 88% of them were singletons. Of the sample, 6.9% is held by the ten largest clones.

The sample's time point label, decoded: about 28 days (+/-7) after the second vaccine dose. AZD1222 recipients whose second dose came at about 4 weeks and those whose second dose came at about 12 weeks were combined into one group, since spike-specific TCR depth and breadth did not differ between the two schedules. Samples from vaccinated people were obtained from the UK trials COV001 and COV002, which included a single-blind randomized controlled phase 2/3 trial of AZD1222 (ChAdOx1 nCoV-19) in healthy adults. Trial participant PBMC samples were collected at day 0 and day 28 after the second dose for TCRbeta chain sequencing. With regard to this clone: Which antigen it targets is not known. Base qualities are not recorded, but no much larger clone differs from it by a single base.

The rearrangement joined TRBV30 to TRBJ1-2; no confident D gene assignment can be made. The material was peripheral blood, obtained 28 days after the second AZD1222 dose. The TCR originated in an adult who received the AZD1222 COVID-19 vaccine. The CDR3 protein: CAWGRANYGYTF. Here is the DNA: TGTGCCTGGGGTCGGGCCAACTATGGCTACACCTTC.